Reported below is one T cell receptor beta chain. Its specificity is not known. These data are taken from a study of cytomegalovirus exposure and HLA in healthy donors. Study information: Inside one of the first data releases sat about 85 million unique TCRs taken from HLA-typed donors. Study findings and constraints: Available immune exposure information covered CMV serostatus only. The authors listed around 150 TCR beta chains as cytomegalovirus-associated.

The PCR had 60 Vbeta and 13 Jbeta primers. Repertoires were generated with immunoSEQ multiplex PCR, while TCRdb's copy carries only in-frame clones and drops some. The sample comprises about 110,000 clones, about three quarters of which are singletons, and 1.3% rests with the top ten. The germline gives CDR1 SGHNT, CDR2 YENEEA. This CDR3 has 17 residues. V gave up 0 bases and J gave up 6 bases; unmatched junction bases: 9. Sample: PBMCs. The sequence was obtained from a woman younger than 45 in good health and CMV-seronegative. The chain carries TRBV11-3 and TRBJ2-2; the match to TRBD2 covers 8 bases. CDR3 in DNA: TGTGCCAGCAGCTTAGATCAGATGGGGACTAGTTCCGGGGAGCTGTTTTTT. It translates to CASSLDQMGTSSGELFF.